This T cell receptor beta chain was retrieved from a study of T-cell reconstitution after alpha-beta-depleted transplantation in children. Unique molecular identifiers tagged the TCRbeta library. TCRdb recomputed calls from the PCR reads with MiXCR, one row per CDR3 protein. This table holds roughly 570,000 distinct CDR3 sequences, 27% found once. Trimming cost V 0 bases and J 2 bases; bases outside gene matches: 5. CDR1 SGHRS and CDR2 YFSETQ come from the germline V gene. The CDR3 totals 16 residues. This TCR was recovered from a boy younger than two with Wiskott-Aldrich syndrome, due to receive a stem cell transplant. The sample consisted of PBMCs, taken before TCRalphabeta/CD19-depleted stem cell transplant. J is TRBJ2-1 and V is TRBV5-1, with TRBD2 identical over 7 bases. The CDR3: CASSLAPGGTYNEQFF. The DNA of the CDR3 is TGCGCCAGCAGCTTGGCCCCGGGGGGAACCTACAATGAGCAGTTCTTC.